This T cell receptor (beta chain) was sequenced for a study of blood T cell repertoires in COVID-19. Study at large: Samples came from the United States, Italy and Spain, spanning acute and convalescent COVID-19. In each case, the material was cDNA or gDNA derived from T cells, B-cell-depleted T cells, or PBMCs.

This CDR3 has 13 residues. The germline V and J ends were trimmed by 0 bases and 1 base, with 4 bases remaining between them. The authors' processing: Amplified reference gene primers provided the basis for estimating nucleated cell counts. The protocol was immunoSEQ multiplex PCR, while the TCRdb copy is restricted to in-frame clones and leaves out a portion. That table supplies the V and J calls and clone size; D and trimming were determined from the DNA. The table includes 95,000 to 150,000 clones, roughly 90% detected once. Patients of the Seattle cohort, enrolled during active infection, were followed longitudinally.

Sequencing used peripheral blood. The J gene is TRBJ2-7, the V gene TRBV12-3 or TRBV12-4, with no clear D. This TCR was recovered from a man aged 50 to 59 with COVID-19, enrolled during active disease. DNA of the CDR3: TGTGCCAGCAGTTTAGCCTCGTCCTACGAGCAGTACGTC. Protein: CASSLASSYEQYV.